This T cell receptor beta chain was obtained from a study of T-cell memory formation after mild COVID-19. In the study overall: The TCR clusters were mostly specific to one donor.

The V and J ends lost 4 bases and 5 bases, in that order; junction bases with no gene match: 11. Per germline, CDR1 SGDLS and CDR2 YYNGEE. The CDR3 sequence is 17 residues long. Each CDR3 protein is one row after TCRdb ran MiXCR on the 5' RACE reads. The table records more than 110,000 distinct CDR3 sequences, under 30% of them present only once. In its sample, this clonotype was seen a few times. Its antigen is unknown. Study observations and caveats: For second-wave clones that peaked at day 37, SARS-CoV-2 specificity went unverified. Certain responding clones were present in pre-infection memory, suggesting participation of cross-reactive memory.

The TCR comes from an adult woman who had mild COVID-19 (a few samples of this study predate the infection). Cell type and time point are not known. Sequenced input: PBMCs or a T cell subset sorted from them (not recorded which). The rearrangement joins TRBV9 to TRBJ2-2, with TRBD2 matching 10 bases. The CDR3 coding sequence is TGTGCCAGCAGCATGCGGCTAGCGGGAGAATATACCGGGGAGCTGTTTTTT. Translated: CASSMRLAGEYTGELFF.